The 32 T cell receptor beta chains below all came from one sample that was sequenced in a study of radiation and T cells in renal cell carcinoma. Time point: blood 4 weeks post-SBRT, at nephrectomy. Stated treatment: 15 Gy SBRT to primary tumor, nephrectomy 4 weeks later. Clones were read by immunoSEQ multiplex PCR, and TCRdb kept only the in-frame ones, dropping some. Altogether around 77,000 clones are present, over 80% being singletons, with the ten largest covering roughly 2.2%. The sample was blood, taken from a patient whose treatment included radiotherapy and nephrectomy. These receptors all stem from a woman aged 55-69 years with renal cell carcinoma.

This chain uses TRBV2 with TRBJ1-4; D possibly corresponds to TRBD1 (6 bases). CDR3 length: 16 amino acids. V gave up 5 bases and J gave up 7 bases, with 20 bases separating them. From germline, CDR1 is SNHLY and CDR2 FYNNEI. This CDR3 reads CASSPRRDTSLEKLFF. The CDR3 nucleotides are TGTGCCAGCAGTCCTCGAAGGGACACATCTCTTGAAAAACTGTTTTTT. Variable domain in full (rest from reference TRBV2 and TRBJ1-4): EPEVTQTPSHQVTQMGQEVILRCVPISNHLYFYWYRQILGQKVEFLVSFYNNEISEKSEIFDDQFSVERPDGSNFTLKIRSTKLEDSAMYFCASSPRRDTSLEKLFFGSGTQLSVL.

This rearrangement joins TRBV7-9 to TRBJ2-5; no clear D. Germline V gene data show CDR1 as SEHNR and CDR2 as FQNEAQ (reference sequence). V gave up 2 bases and J gave up 3 bases, with 10 bases separating them. This CDR3 is 14 amino acids long. Here the CDR3 DNA reads TGTGCCAGCAGCTTAACAGCGAGCAAAGAGACCCAGTACTTC. It encodes CASSLTASKETQYF.

This clone was seen ten or more times. The chain combines TRBV7-6 with TRBJ1-4; D remains ambiguous. The CDR3 spans 15 residues. Between the trimmed V and J ends, which lost 1 base and 8 bases, there was a span of 14 bases. The germline V gene encodes CDR1 SGHVS and CDR2 FNYEAQ. The CDR3 DNA reads as TGTGCCAGCAGCTTAGAGGTCGGGGTTGGAGAAAAACTGTTTTTT. Protein sequence: CASSLEVGVGEKLFF.

The V and J genes are TRBV11-2 and TRBJ1-2, with D possibly being TRBD1 (5 bases). CDR3 length: 15 amino acids. V was pared by 5 bases and J by 3 bases, with 16 bases between. Germline CDR1 and CDR2: SGHAT and FQNNGV. The CDR3 protein is CASSGGVGGYYGYTF. Here the CDR3 DNA reads TGTGCCAGCAGCGGTGGGGTCGGGGGTTACTATGGCTACACCTTC.

The sample holds one count of this clone. The genes are TRBV5-4 and TRBJ1-1, with a tentative D call TRBD1 (5 bases). Deletions cut 1 base from V and 4 bases from J, with 14 bases between. CDR1 and CDR2 from the germline V gene are SGHNT and YYREEE (reference sequence). The CDR3 is 15 residues long. The CDR3 coding sequence is TGTGCCAGCAGCTTGCTGACGGGGGGTGGCACTGAAGCTTTCTTT. This gives the protein CASSLLTGGGTEAFF.

The V gene is TRBV19, the J gene TRBJ1-1; no clear D. Germline CDR1 LNHDA, CDR2 SQIVND (reference sequence). V was cut by 1 base and J by 1 base, with 4 bases left in between. This CDR3 region has 13 residues. The CDR3 coding sequence is TGTGCCAGTAGTATAGTGTGGAACACTGAAGCTTTCTTT. Translated, it gives CASSIVWNTEAFF. The full variable domain, completed using reference TRBV19 and TRBJ1-1, is DGGITQSPKYLFRKEGQNVTLSCEQNLNHDAMYWYRQDPGQGLRLIYYSQIVNDFQKGDIAEGYSVSREKKESFPLTVTSAQKNPTAFYLCASSIVWNTEAFFGQGTRLTVV.

This chain connects TRBV19 to TRBJ1-2; unclear D gene. The V gene's germline CDR1 is LNHDA and CDR2 SQIVND (reference sequence). This CDR3 is built from 13 residues. V was cut by 3 bases and J by 5 bases, with 10 bases left in between. The CDR3 nucleotides are TGTGCCAGTAGTATTGACGGCGCTTATGGCTACACCTTC. Translated: CASSIDGAYGYTF.

The rearrangement uses TRBV19 and TRBJ2-4, with D uncertain. In germline, CDR1 is LNHDA, CDR2 SQIVND (reference sequence). The CDR3 consists of 15 residues. V was clipped by 4 bases and J by 4 bases, with 14 bases between them. DNA of the CDR3: TGTGCCAGTAGTAATCCCCTAGTGGGGAAAAACATTCAGTACTTC. Encoded protein: CASSNPLVGKNIQYF. The entire variable domain, with the rest obtained from reference TRBV19 and TRBJ2-4, is as follows: DGGITQSPKYLFRKEGQNVTLSCEQNLNHDAMYWYRQDPGQGLRLIYYSQIVNDFQKGDIAEGYSVSREKKESFPLTVTSAQKNPTAFYLCASSNPLVGKNIQYFGAGTRLSVL.

V usage is TRBV28 and J usage is TRBJ2-7; 7 nucleotides line up with TRBD1. Germline V gene sequence: CDR1 MDHEN, CDR2 SYDVKM. V was pared by 1 base and J by 1 base, with 7 bases of the junction left unmatched. This CDR3 is built from 16 residues. The CDR3 sequence: CASSLLGTDGSYEQYF. CDR3 DNA sequence: TGTGCCAGCAGTTTATTAGGGACAGACGGTTCCTACGAGCAGTACTTC.

This clone appeared once. The rearrangement links TRBV6-1 to TRBJ2-3, with a weak D call TRBD1 (6 bases). There are 20 residues in the CDR3. The V gene lost 3 bases and the J gene lost 0 bases, with 25 bases spanning the gap. CDR1 MNHNS and CDR2 SASEGT come from the germline V gene. The CDR3 sequence: CASSDGGTLLYHLSTDTQYF. DNA of the CDR3: TGTGCCAGCAGTGATGGGGGCACCCTCTTATACCACCTCAGCACAGATACGCAGTATTTT.

In its sample, this clone was seen once. The CDR3 spells CASSFDYPSSEQYF. The CDR3 DNA sequence: TGTGCCAGCAGTTTTGACTACCCATCATCCGAGCAGTACTTC. The V gene is TRBV6-5, the J gene TRBJ2-7; the D gene is possibly TRBD2 (5 bases). Per the germline V gene, CDR1 is MNHEY and CDR2 is SVGAGI. Trimming pared 4 bases from V and 6 bases from J, leaving 16 bases between. The CDR3 sequence is 14 residues long.

The chain employs TRBV30 and TRBJ2-5, with TRBD1 as a possible D gene (5 bases). Trimming shortened V by 2 bases and J by 0 bases, and 13 bases separated the two germline ends. CDR1 and CDR2 (germline): GTSNPN, SVGIG (reference sequence). The CDR3 contains 15 residues. The CDR3 here is CAWSIFGQHQETQYF. In DNA form, the CDR3 reads TGTGCCTGGAGTATCTTTGGACAACACCAAGAGACCCAGTACTTC.

The gene calls are TRBV7-6 and TRBJ2-2; 7 nucleotides agree with TRBD1. The trim removed 4 bases at V and 8 bases at J, leaving 7 bases unmatched. The CDR3 is 14 residues long. Per germline, CDR1 SGHVS and CDR2 FNYEAQ. DNA of the CDR3: TGTGCCAGCAGCTCTGGACTGGACAGGGGGGAGCTGTTTTTT. It translates to CASSSGLDRGELFF.

This chain links TRBV11-2 with TRBJ2-1; TRBD1 matches at 7 bases. CDR1 is SGHAT and CDR2 is FQNNGV in the germline V gene. The ends lost 3 bases at V and 5 bases at J; junction bases unmatched: 7. The CDR3 is 15 amino acids. CDR3 nucleotide sequence: TGTGCCAGCAGCTTCACGGACAGGAGCCACAATGAGCAGTTCTTC. The encoded protein is CASSFTDRSHNEQFF. Supplemented by reference TRBV11-2 and TRBJ2-1, the full variable domain reads EAGVAQSPRYKIIEKRQSVAFWCNPISGHATLYWYQQILGQGPKLLIQFQNNGVVDDSQLPKDRFSAERLKGVDSTLKIQPAKLEDSAVYLCASSFTDRSHNEQFFGPGTRLTVL.

The table lists this clone with a few counts. This sequence joins TRBV7-2 and TRBJ2-7; possible D gene TRBD2, 5 bases. The germline CDR1 and CDR2 sequences are SGHTA and FQGNSA. V gave up 5 bases and J gave up 4 bases, with 9 bases separating them. The CDR3 is 12 amino acids. The CDR3 reads CASSKLVYEQYF. In DNA form, the CDR3 reads TGTGCCAGCAGCAAACTAGTTTACGAGCAGTACTTC.

The chain uses TRBV18 and TRBJ2-2; D call uncertain. The CDR3 spans 15 residues. CDR1 and CDR2 (germline): KGHSH, LQKENI. The V and J ends lost 3 bases and 3 bases respectively, with 11 bases between them. DNA for the CDR3: TGTGCCAGCTCACCCGATGGGTACGACACCGGGGAGCTGTTTTTT. Translation gives CASSPDGYDTGELFF.

This clone appeared a single time. The germline gene is not matched at one end of the junction; a read error may be the cause. Different DNA sequences within this sample yield the same CDR3. The V gene is TRBV5-4, the J gene TRBJ2-7; 7 nucleotides match TRBD1. The CDR3 length is 14 residues. CDR1 SGHNT and CDR2 YYREEE come from the germline V gene (reference sequence). The CDR3 DNA follows: TGTGCCAGCAGCCAGCAAGGGGGCTCTGAAGAGCAGTACTTT. This gives the protein CASSQQGGSEEQYF.

The chain is built from TRBV9 and TRBJ2-3, with 9 nucleotides matching TRBD1. The CDR3 loop spans 15 amino acids. Trimming removed 0 bases from V and 3 bases from J; junction bases left unmatched: 2. The germline V gene has CDR1 SGDLS and CDR2 YYNGEE. In DNA form, the CDR3 reads TGTGCCAGCAGCGTAGGTGGGACAGGGACAGATACGCAGTATTTT. Protein product: CASSVGGTGTDTQYF.

This sequence joins TRBV29-1 and TRBJ1-3; D gene unclear. V gave up 2 bases and J gave up 4 bases, with 6 bases separating them. The germline CDR1 and CDR2 sequences are SQVTM and ANQGSEA. The CDR3 is made up of 12 amino acids. The CDR3 nucleotides read TGCAGCGTTGAACTCCTAGGAAACACCATATATTTT. Its translation: CSVELLGNTIYF.

This sequence joins TRBV29-1 and TRBJ2-1; D may be TRBD1 or TRBD2 (5 bases each). Germline CDR1 reads SQVTM; CDR2 reads ANQGSEA. With 2 bases removed from V and 8 bases from J, the gap between germline ends came to 16 bases. The CDR3 is 14 residues long. Here the CDR3 DNA reads TGCAGCGTTGAATACGGGCCGAGGGGCTATGAGCAGTTCTTC. Protein sequence: CSVEYGPRGYEQFF.

The rearrangement uses TRBV7-9 and TRBJ1-4, with TRBD1 as a possible D gene (5 bases). Trimming took off 5 bases at V and 4 bases at J, with 14 bases between the two ends. The germline V gene has CDR1 SEHNR and CDR2 FQNEAQ (reference sequence). This CDR3 has 15 amino acids. The DNA for the CDR3 is TGTGCCAGCAGCGACACCACAGGAGATAATGAAAAACTGTTTTTT. It encodes CASSDTTGDNEKLFF. Filled out from reference TRBV7-9 and TRBJ1-4, the complete variable domain reads DTGVSQNPRHKITKRGQNVTFRCDPISEHNRLYWYRQTLGQGPEFLTYFQNEAQLEKSRLLSDRFSAERPKGSFSTLEIQRTEQGDSAMYLCASSDTTGDNEKLFFGSGTQLSVL.

This clone was seen once. The chain is built from TRBV29-1 and TRBJ2-5; 9 bases agree with TRBD2. V shed 6 bases and J 5 bases; nucleotides not matched to a gene: 16. From germline, CDR1 is SQVTM and CDR2 ANQGSEA. The CDR3 covers 16 residues. For the CDR3, the DNA is TGCAGCGTAGTGAGGCGGGGGGGACCCCCGGGGGAGACCCAGTACTTC. Amino acid sequence: CSVVRRGGPPGETQYF.

This clone was observed a few times. The V gene is TRBV7-6, the J gene TRBJ2-1; 8 bases align to TRBD2. The trim removed 5 bases at V and 6 bases at J, leaving 12 bases unmatched. The CDR3 sequence is 16 residues long. CDR1 and CDR2 from the germline V gene are SGHVS and FNYEAQ. CDR3 residues: CASSPDGGLGVNEQFF. The DNA for the CDR3 is TGTGCCAGCAGCCCCGATGGGGGACTAGGTGTCAATGAGCAGTTCTTC.

The chain couples TRBV6-5 to TRBJ2-7; D is possibly TRBD1 or TRBD2 (5 bases each). Per germline, CDR1 MNHEY and CDR2 SVGAGI. The ends were cut back, 5 bases at V and 6 bases at J, with 20 bases in the middle. There are 15 residues in the CDR3. The CDR3: CASSPGDRETSEQYF. In nucleotides, the CDR3 is TGTGCCAGCAGTCCCGGGGACCGAGAGACCTCCGAGCAGTACTTC.

V and J are TRBV19 and TRBJ1-2, with a possible D match to TRBD1 (5 bases). V lost 3 bases to trimming and J lost 5 bases, with 19 bases between them. Germline CDR1 is LNHDA and CDR2 is SQIVND (reference sequence). This CDR3 contains 16 residues. The CDR3 reads CASSMFDGTEGYGYTF. The CDR3 nucleotides are TGTGCCAGTAGTATGTTTGATGGGACGGAAGGATATGGCTACACCTTC.

Only a few counts were recorded for this clone. This chain connects TRBV2 to TRBJ2-5; D is perhaps TRBD2 (5 bases). Germline values: CDR1 SNHLY, CDR2 FYNNEI. The V and J ends lost 1 base and 2 bases respectively, with 8 bases between them. The CDR3 extends over 14 amino acids. CDR3 DNA: TGTGCCAGCAGTGAAGAACGGGGTCAAGAGACCCAGTACTTC. The encoded protein is CASSEERGQETQYF.

The rearrangement joins TRBV2 to TRBJ1-2; 12 positions agree with TRBD1. Per germline, CDR1 SNHLY and CDR2 FYNNEI. V shed 6 bases, J shed 4 bases, and the junction held 6 bases outside the gene matches. The CDR3 totals 15 residues. The CDR3 region is CASRGTGGHGYGYTF. The CDR3 region has the DNA TGTGCCAGCAGGGGGACAGGGGGCCACGGCTATGGCTACACCTTC.

V and J are TRBV25-1 and TRBJ2-5, with unresolved D. TRBJ2-7 matches the DNA end more closely, so the J call is doubtful. The CDR3 is made up of 16 amino acids. Germline V gene sequence: CDR1 MGHDK, CDR2 SYGVNS. The CDR3 sequence: CASPTLEQRGPYEQYF. As DNA, the CDR3 is TGTGCCAGCCCAACCCTCGAACAGCGAGGTCCCTACGAGCAGTACTTC.

The rearrangement links TRBV28 to TRBJ2-1; TRBD2 matches at 8 bases. The ends lost 5 bases at V and 10 bases at J; junction bases unmatched: 10. The CDR3 contains 14 residues. CDR1 is MDHEN and CDR2 is SYDVKM in the germline V gene. The DNA of the CDR3 is TGTGCCAGCAGTCCTACTAGCGGACCAGGGGAGCAGTTCTTC. This sequence encodes CASSPTSGPGEQFF.

The chain couples TRBV2 to TRBJ1-1; D is unresolved. V lost 8 bases to trimming and J lost 5 bases, with 18 bases between them. Germline V lookup: CDR1 SNHLY, CDR2 FYNNEI. The length of the CDR3 is 14 residues. The chain's CDR3 is CASLRSESGTEAFF. The DNA for the CDR3 is TGTGCCAGCCTAAGATCCGAGAGTGGGACTGAAGCTTTCTTT.

The chain employs TRBV28 and TRBJ1-2; TRBD1 aligns across 7 bases. The CDR3 has 12 amino acids. The trim removed 9 bases at V and 3 bases at J, leaving 4 bases unmatched. CDR1 and CDR2 from the germline V gene are MDHEN and SYDVKM. CDR3 in amino acids: CASRGTDYGYTF. In nucleotides, the CDR3 is TGTGCCAGTAGGGGGACAGACTATGGCTACACCTTC.

The chain employs TRBV28 and TRBJ1-2; D is ambiguous. The V gene's germline CDR1 is MDHEN and CDR2 SYDVKM. The CDR3 sequence is 16 residues long. V lost 7 bases, J lost 6 bases, and 24 bases lay in between. The CDR3 coding sequence is TGTGCCAGCACTAAAAACGGGGTGGAAGGATTCAATGGCTACACCTTC. As protein: CASTKNGVEGFNGYTF.